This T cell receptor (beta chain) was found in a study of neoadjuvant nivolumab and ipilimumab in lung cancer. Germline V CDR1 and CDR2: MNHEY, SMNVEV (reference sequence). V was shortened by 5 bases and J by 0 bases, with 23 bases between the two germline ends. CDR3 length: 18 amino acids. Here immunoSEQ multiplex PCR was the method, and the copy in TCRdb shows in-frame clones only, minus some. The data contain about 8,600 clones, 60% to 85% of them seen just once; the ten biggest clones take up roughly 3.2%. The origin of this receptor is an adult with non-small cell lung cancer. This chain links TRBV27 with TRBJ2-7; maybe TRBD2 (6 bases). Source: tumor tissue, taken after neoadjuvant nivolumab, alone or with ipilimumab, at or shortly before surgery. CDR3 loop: CASSLLHQGLIYSYEQYF. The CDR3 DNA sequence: TGTGCCAGCAGTCTACTCCACCAAGGACTAATTTACTCCTACGAGCAGTACTTC.